This TCR beta chain is drawn from a study of neurological immune-mediated disorders. The count of this clonotype is one. Unsorted libraries used 2 million PBMCs kept at -80 degrees C. The authors obtained over 200 million TCR-beta sequences from 15-18 subjects per sequencing run. Each CDR3 protein gets one entry after TCRdb re-called the 5' RACE reads with MiXCR. The sample lists about 36,000 distinct CDR3 sequences, about 9.4% occurring once. The receptor was derived from a woman aged 25-40 years with HTLV-1-associated myelopathy (HAM/TSP). The sequenced sample consisted of PBMCs.

CDR3 nucleotide sequence: TGCGCCAGCAGCTTGGCACAGGGGAACATGAACACTGAAGCTTTCTTT. This translates into CASSLAQGNMNTEAFF. The chain has TRBV5-1 and TRBJ1-1; 7 nucleotides line up with TRBD1. After removal of 0 bases from V and 0 bases from J, the junction contained 5 bases not matched to a gene. Germline V CDR1 and CDR2: SGHRS, YFSETQ. The CDR3 spans 16 residues.